The 3 T cell receptor beta chains below were found in one sample sequenced in a study of blood T cell repertoires in COVID-19. Clones were sequenced by immunoSEQ multiplex PCR, and TCRdb holds only the in-frame ones, with some missing. Of about 200,000 clones listed, 89% are singletons. What was sequenced was PBMCs or T cells enriched from blood (not recorded which). These receptors originate from a woman aged 18-35 years who had recovered from COVID-19.

This clone was seen only once. The chain carries TRBV10-2 and TRBJ1-1; possible D gene TRBD1, 6 bases. This CDR3 is 13 amino acids long. With 7 bases removed from V and 5 bases from J, the gap between germline ends came to 14 bases. The germline gives CDR1 WSHSY, CDR2 SAAADI. CDR3 sequence reads: CASIDRGLTEAFF. In DNA form, the CDR3 reads TGCGCCAGCATTGATAGGGGGTTAACTGAAGCTTTCTTT.

The chain is built from TRBV19 and TRBJ1-6; tentative D call: TRBD1 (5 bases). There are 12 residues in the CDR3. CDR1 and CDR2 (germline): LNHDA, SQIVND (reference sequence). V lost 8 bases, J lost 8 bases, and 10 bases lay in between. This CDR3 reads CASRFRDSPLHF. Here the CDR3 DNA reads TGTGCCAGTCGGTTCAGGGATTCACCCCTCCACTTT. The complete variable domain, with remaining parts taken from reference TRBV19 and TRBJ1-6, reads DGGITQSPKYLFRKEGQNVTLSCEQNLNHDAMYWYRQDPGQGLRLIYYSQIVNDFQKGDIAEGYSVSREKKESFPLTVTSAQKNPTAFYLCASRFRDSPLHFGNGTRLTVT.

The chain combines TRBV19 with TRBJ1-4; 7 bases map to TRBD1. Germline loops: CDR1 LNHDA, CDR2 SQIVND (reference sequence). This CDR3 contains 11 residues. J gave up 13 bases and V 10 bases, and 9 bases lay outside the gene matches. The CDR3 here is CATNGGGGLFF. The CDR3 bases are TGTGCCACTAACGGAGGGGGCGGACTGTTTTTT.